Given below is one T cell receptor beta chain in context. Sequenced by immunoSEQ multiplex PCR; TCRdb stores in-frame clones only, minus some. The sample has about 24,000 clones, about 81% seen once. This entry belongs to a study of cytotoxic CD8 clonotypes in ibrutinib-treated CLL. Germline values: CDR1 MRHNA, CDR2 SNTAGT. This CDR3 contains 15 residues. Trimming shortened V by 0 bases and J by 4 bases, and 10 bases separated the two germline ends. Source: PBMCs, taken before ibrutinib treatment. This clonotype originated in a human donor with chronic lymphocytic leukemia. The chain combines TRBV6-4 with TRBJ2-1; TRBD1 might be the D (6 bases). The CDR3 nucleotides are TGTGCCAGCAGTGACTCGTGGCAGGGGTACAATGAGCAGTTCTTC. Translating gives CASSDSWQGYNEQFF.